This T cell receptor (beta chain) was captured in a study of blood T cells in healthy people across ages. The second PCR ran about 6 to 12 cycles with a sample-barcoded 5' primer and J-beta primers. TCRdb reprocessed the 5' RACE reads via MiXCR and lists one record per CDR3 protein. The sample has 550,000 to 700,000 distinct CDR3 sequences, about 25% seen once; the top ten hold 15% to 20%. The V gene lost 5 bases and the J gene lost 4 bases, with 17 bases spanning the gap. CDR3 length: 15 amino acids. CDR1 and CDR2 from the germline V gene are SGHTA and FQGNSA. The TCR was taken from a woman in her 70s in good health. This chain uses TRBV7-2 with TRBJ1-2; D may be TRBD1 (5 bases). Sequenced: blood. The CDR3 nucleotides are TGTGCCAGCAGCCCCTTTCGTGACAGTTCCTATGGCTACACCTTC. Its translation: CASSPFRDSSYGYTF.